This T cell receptor beta chain was found in a study of blood T cells in healthy people across ages. V lost 5 bases and J lost 7; bases outside the gene matches: 10. The CDR3 totals 16 residues. Looked up from germline, CDR1 is MDHEN and CDR2 is SYDVKM. The use of a sample-barcoded 5' primer and a J-beta primer mix characterized a second PCR of 7 to 11 cycles. TCRdb re-analysed the 5' RACE reads in MiXCR, keeping a single row per CDR3 protein. The data contain hundreds of thousands of distinct CDR3 sequences, about 30% of them singletons. General study results and limits: Estimates of total diversity, which came from one million sequenced T cells, were considered to be underestimates.

A note on this clonotype: Its matching antigen is unknown.

Sequences were obtained from blood. The chain carries TRBV28 and TRBJ1-6; 8 bases fit TRBD1. The clonotype was recovered from a woman of 80 years or more in good health. The CDR3 region has the DNA TGTGCCAGCAGTCCTAGTGACAGGGGCCAAAATTCACCCCTCCACTTT. Amino acids: CASSPSDRGQNSPLHF.